This T cell receptor beta chain was obtained from a study of blood T cell repertoires in COVID-19. Study-wide background: The samples span acute and convalescent COVID-19 from the United States, Italy and Spain. Nucleic acid was either cDNA or gDNA, and it came from T cells, B-cell-depleted T cells, or PBMCs.

Authors' processing steps: For nucleated cells, counts were estimated from reference gene primer amplification. The repertoire was sequenced with immunoSEQ multiplex PCR; TCRdb's copy has only in-frame clones and lacks some. V and J calls and clone size are given by that table; D and trimming were obtained from the DNA. The sample yields roughly 260,000 clones, about 90% seen once. Germline lookup yields CDR1 MNHEY and CDR2 SVGEGT. The CDR3 consists of 15 residues. Deletions cut 0 bases from V and 4 bases from J, with 13 bases between. The chain has TRBV6-2 or TRBV6-3 and TRBJ2-7, with TRBD2 as a possible D gene (6 bases). Sample: peripheral blood. The sequence came from a woman aged 45-60 years with acute or convalescent COVID-19. In DNA, the CDR3 is TGTGCCAGCAGTTACTCCCGGCGGGGTTTGTACGAGCAGTACTTC. This translates into CASSYSRRGLYEQYF.